The TCR beta chain described here comes from a study of T cell responses to AZD1222 COVID-19 vaccine. Study results and caveats: In the spike-specific TCR repertoire, nearly half reportedly target unmutated variant regions. Along spike, vaccine-associated CD4 TCRs were found throughout, with dominance at 160-218 and 743-854. Most donors were white British and more were female, and clonal diversity was possibly underestimated.

This clone was seen only a few times. As yet, its antigen is unknown. Other DNA sequences in this specimen translate into the identical CDR3. TCRdb's table, derived via immunoSEQ multiplex PCR, lists solely in-frame clones and lacks some. The repertoire holds 80,000 to 100,000 clones, with approximately 88% as singletons. This CDR3 is 15 amino acids long. Per the germline V gene, CDR1 is MNHEY and CDR2 is SVGAGI. With 6 bases clipped from V and 1 base from J, the junction kept 5 bases outside the gene matches. The rearrangement joins TRBV6-5 to TRBJ1-5; 8 positions match TRBD1. Sequencing used peripheral blood, obtained 28 days after the second AZD1222 dose. The sequence was obtained from an adult who received the AZD1222 COVID-19 vaccine. The CDR3: CASSQDRVSNQPQHF. CDR3 sequence (DNA): TGTGCCAGCAGCCAGGACAGGGTAAGCAATCAGCCCCAGCATTTT.